A single sample is the source of the 29 T cell receptor beta chains below, sequenced in a study of cytomegalovirus exposure and HLA in healthy donors (TCRdb year 2017). The library was produced with the immunoSEQ multiplex PCR assay. The multiplex PCR relied on a mix of 60 forward primers for TCR Vbeta segments and 13 reverse primers for TCR Jbeta segments. In TCRdb, the immuneACCESS table is reduced to in-frame sequences with V and J assigned. These tables do not hold every clone; where another copy was compared, an unresolved V gene accounts for under half, and the others remain unexplained. A total of under 150,000 clones appear in this sample, roughly 77% of them only once. 3.1% of the sample is in the top ten clones. Specimen: PBMCs. These receptors all stem from a female donor in good health and CMV-seronegative.

This clone was seen a single time. This rearrangement joins TRBV11-3 to TRBJ2-3, with D possibly TRBD2 on 6 matching bases. In germline, CDR1 is SGHNT, CDR2 YENEEA. V was trimmed by 5 bases and J by 3 bases, leaving 18 bases between them. The CDR3 length is 16 residues. Written as DNA, the CDR3 is TGTGCCAGCAGCCCCCGGTCCCGCGGGGCAACAGATACGCAGTATTTT. Protein product: CASSPRSRGATDTQYF.

This clone has only a few counts. This chain connects TRBV15 to TRBJ2-5; possibly TRBD1 for D (5 bases). The CDR3 loop spans 16 amino acids. V was shortened by 0 bases and J by 7 bases, with 18 bases between the two germline ends. Germline values: CDR1 LNHNV, CDR2 YYDKDF (reference sequence). The CDR3 protein is CATSRDKWGNEGTQYF. The CDR3 coding sequence is TGTGCCACCAGCAGAGACAAGTGGGGCAATGAAGGGACCCAGTACTTC.

This chain connects TRBV6-1 to TRBJ2-7, with D possibly being TRBD1 (5 bases). Per germline, CDR1 MNHNS and CDR2 SASEGT. Trimming took 6 bases from V and 7 from J, leaving 16 bases between them. CDR3 length equals 13 residues. The CDR3 bases are TGTGCCAGCAGCACGGACAAGGATGGGGAGCAGTACTTC. It translates to CASSTDKDGEQYF.

The CDR3 region is CATSNIRASGTNEQFF. The CDR3 DNA is TGTGCCACCAGCAACATTCGGGCTAGCGGTACCAATGAGCAGTTCTTC. The chain carries TRBV15 and TRBJ2-1; 7 bases agree with TRBD2. V lost 4 bases, J lost 6 bases, and 12 bases stayed unmatched. This CDR3 contains 16 residues. The germline V gene encodes CDR1 LNHNV and CDR2 YYDKDF (reference sequence).

V gene TRBV5-4 combines with J gene TRBJ2-2; 8 nucleotides match TRBD1. This CDR3 contains 16 residues. CDR1 and CDR2 from the germline V gene are SGHNT and YYREEE (reference sequence). Germline trimming cut 4 bases from V and 3 bases from J; bases unmatched to any gene: 8. The CDR3 is CASSPGTGLHTGELFF. As DNA, the CDR3 is TGTGCCAGCAGCCCGGGGACAGGTTTACACACCGGGGAGCTGTTTTTT.

The J gene is TRBJ1-4, the V gene TRBV5-6, with TRBD1 identical over 9 bases. Germline CDR1 reads SGHDT; CDR2 reads YYEEEE. The CDR3 spans 15 residues. V dropped 2 bases and J dropped 4; count of bases not matched to a gene: 3. CDR3 sequence reads: CASSLGGQGNEKLFF. Written as DNA, the CDR3 is TGTGCCAGCAGCTTAGGGGGACAGGGTAATGAAAAACTGTTTTTT.

V and J are TRBV27 and TRBJ1-1, with 8 bases aligning to TRBD1. Germline V gene data show CDR1 as MNHEY and CDR2 as SMNVEV (reference sequence). CDR3 length equals 17 residues. The ends lost 6 bases at V and 10 bases at J; junction bases unmatched: 22. CDR3 in amino acids: CASSPGTGRYPSLVAFF. Written as DNA, the CDR3 is TGTGCCAGCAGCCCCGGGACAGGTAGATACCCAAGCTTGGTAGCTTTCTTT.

The V and J genes are TRBV9 and TRBJ1-1; D is ambiguous. The CDR3 runs to 13 residues. Germline V lookup: CDR1 SGDLS, CDR2 YYNGEE. V was trimmed by 0 bases and J by 3 bases, leaving 6 bases between them. This CDR3 is CASSVEGDTEAFF. The CDR3 DNA is TGTGCCAGCAGCGTAGAGGGAGACACTGAAGCTTTCTTT.

The V call is TRBV7-2, the J call TRBJ2-1; 8 nucleotides agree with TRBD1. This CDR3 region has 16 residues. Germline V gene data show CDR1 as SGHTA and CDR2 as FQGNSA. After removal of 0 bases from V and 4 bases from J, the junction contained 5 bases not matched to a gene. The CDR3 DNA reads TGTGCCAGCAGCTTAGCGGCCGGGACAGGTTACAATGAGCAGTTCTTC. Protein sequence: CASSLAAGTGYNEQFF.

The chain is built from TRBV10-3 and TRBJ1-1, with 7 nucleotides matching TRBD1. The junction had 9 bases not matched to a gene; V was cut back by 9 bases and J by 2 bases. The CDR3 loop spans 14 amino acids. CDR1 and CDR2 (germline): ENHRY, SYGVKD. This CDR3 is CAIKGARGNTEAFF. CDR3 sequence (DNA): TGTGCCATTAAGGGGGCCCGGGGTAACACTGAAGCTTTCTTT.

The V call is TRBV7-9, the J call TRBJ2-7; 8 bases match TRBD1. This CDR3 comprises 15 residues. Germline-derived CDR1 and CDR2 are SEHNR and FQNEAQ (reference sequence). Unmatched junction bases numbered 8, after V lost 3 bases and J lost 4 bases. The CDR3 region has the DNA TGTGCCAGCAGCTTCCCTCGACAGGGGTTATACGAGCAGTACTTC. Translation gives CASSFPRQGLYEQYF.

The rearrangement links TRBV5-1 to TRBJ1-1, with D hard to call. The CDR3 has 9 residues. Trimming cost V 8 bases and J 7 bases, with 6 bases left between them. Per germline, CDR1 SGHRS and CDR2 YFSETQ. The CDR3 region is CARQIEAFF. Here the CDR3 DNA reads TGCGCCAGACAGATTGAAGCTTTCTTT.

This CDR3 is CASTKCGRPRGRDETQYF. CDR3 DNA: TGTGCCAGCACCAAATGCGGCCGCCCCAGGGGGCGGGATGAGACCCAGTACTTC. The chain is built from TRBV21-1 and TRBJ2-5; the DNA was not compared with TRBD1, the D call given in the table. TRBV21-1 is flagged as a pseudogene. The CDR3 loop spans 18 amino acids.

The chain links TRBV28 to TRBJ1-6, with 7 bases fitting TRBD1. The V segment lost 2 bases and the J segment 15 bases; nucleotides outside the gene matches: 4. CDR3 size: 12 residues. The germline gives CDR1 MDHEN, CDR2 SYDVKM. CDR3 sequence reads: CASSLDRADLHF. The CDR3, as DNA: TGTGCCAGCAGTTTAGACAGGGCCGACCTCCACTTT. Based on the CDR3 plus reference TRBV28 and TRBJ1-6, the full variable domain is DVKVTQSSRYLVKRTGEKVFLECVQDMDHENMFWYRQDPGLGLRLIYFSYDVKMKEKGDIPEGYSVSREKKERFSLILESASTNQTSMYLCASSLDRADLHFGNGTRLTVT.

The chain carries TRBV4-3 and TRBJ1-1; the D is unclear. Trimming shortened V by 0 bases and J by 7 bases, and 12 bases separated the two germline ends. From germline, CDR1 is LGHNA and CDR2 YSLEER. The CDR3 consists of 14 residues. In DNA, the CDR3 is TGCGCCAGCAGCCAAGAAAGCGGAGGCTGTGAAGCTTTCTTT. This gives the protein CASSQESGGCEAFF.

J is TRBJ1-2 and V is TRBV4-1, with TRBD1 as a possible D gene (5 bases). V was trimmed by 6 bases and J by 4 bases, leaving 21 bases between them. Germline V lookup: CDR1 MGHRA, CDR2 YSYEKL. This CDR3 is built from 16 residues. CDR3 protein: CASRPTPGRGFYGYTF. The CDR3 region has the DNA TGCGCCAGCAGACCAACTCCCGGTAGGGGCTTCTATGGCTACACCTTC.

This clone was recorded a few times. V and J are TRBV5-4 and TRBJ1-2; 7 bases are a match to TRBD1. This CDR3 contains 14 residues. CDR1 and CDR2 (germline): SGHNT, YYREEE (reference sequence). V lost 0 bases and J lost 3; bases outside the gene matches: 2. The CDR3 nucleotides read TGTGCCAGCAGCTTGGGACAGGGTGACTATGGCTACACCTTC. This codes for CASSLGQGDYGYTF.

Note on this clone: The junction departs from germline at one end; a sequencing error may be responsible. The J gene is TRBJ2-7, the V gene TRBV9; TRBD2 agrees at 8 bases. The CDR3 runs to 15 residues. Germline V gene data show CDR1 as SGDLS and CDR2 as YYNGEE. CDR3: CASSEAGDPLYGQYF. The DNA for the CDR3 is TGTGCCAGCAGCGAAGCGGGGGACCCCCTCTACGGGCAGTACTTC.

The CDR3 sequence is CASSLRTSGSQGTQYF. The CDR3 DNA reads TGTGCCAGCAGTTTAAGGACTAGCGGTTCACAGGGTACGCAGTATTTT. The V gene is TRBV2, the J gene TRBJ2-3; TRBD2 matches at 10 bases. After removal of 5 bases from V and 8 bases from J, the junction contained 13 bases not matched to a gene. The CDR3 loop spans 16 amino acids. Germline-derived CDR1 and CDR2 are SNHLY and FYNNEI.

This clone has only a few counts. The chain couples TRBV7-8 to TRBJ1-4; D is undetermined. Germline V lookup: CDR1 SGHVS, CDR2 FQNEAQ. V lost 3 bases to trimming and J lost 2 bases, with 10 bases between them. This CDR3 contains 15 residues. The CDR3 protein is CASSLLSGTNEKLFF. CDR3 nucleotide sequence: TGTGCCAGCAGCTTGCTATCGGGGACTAATGAAAAACTGTTTTTT.

The CDR3 DNA sequence: TGTGCCACTAAGCCTCCAGGGTCCTATGGCTACACCTTC. This sequence encodes CATKPPGSYGYTF. The V gene is TRBV19, the J gene TRBJ1-2; possible D gene TRBD1, 5 bases. The V gene's germline CDR1 is LNHDA and CDR2 SQIVND (reference sequence). Deletions cut 10 bases from V and 4 bases from J, with 16 bases between. The CDR3 has 13 amino acids.

There are a few counts of this clone. The chain recombines TRBV5-1 with TRBJ1-1; 8 positions agree with TRBD1. The CDR3 has 17 residues. V was pared by 4 bases and J by 0 bases, with 11 bases of the junction left unmatched. Germline V gene lookup returns CDR1 SGHRS and CDR2 YFSETQ. This CDR3 reads CASSPTGGLNVNTEAFF. The DNA for the CDR3 is TGCGCCAGCAGCCCTACAGGGGGATTGAATGTGAACACTGAAGCTTTCTTT.

CDR3 coding DNA: TGTGCCAGCAGCCGGGGACAGGGGAAATACGAGCAGTACTTC. Its protein product is CASSRGQGKYEQYF. The chain recombines TRBV7-9 with TRBJ2-7; 10 nucleotides match TRBD1. The germline V gene has CDR1 SEHNR and CDR2 FQNEAQ (reference sequence). V lost 5 bases and J lost 4; bases outside the gene matches: 5. This CDR3 has 14 amino acids. Using reference TRBV7-9 and TRBJ2-7 for the parts outside the CDR3, the full variable domain is DTGVSQNPRHKITKRGQNVTFRCDPISEHNRLYWYRQTLGQGPEFLTYFQNEAQLEKSRLLSDRFSAERPKGSFSTLEIQRTEQGDSAMYLCASSRGQGKYEQYFGPGTRLTVT.

The chain links TRBV11-2 to TRBJ2-5, with 14 bases fitting TRBD2. The DNA end lines up better with TRBJ2-7; the J call may be wrong. The CDR3 totals 15 residues. Germline V gene data show CDR1 as SGHAT and CDR2 as FQNNGV. CDR3 residues: CASSFTGTSGGEQYF. The CDR3 DNA reads TGTGCCAGCAGCTTCACCGGGACTAGCGGGGGCGAGCAGTACTTC.

This chain links TRBV7-9 with TRBJ2-7; 8 positions agree with TRBD1. Germline V gives CDR1 SEHNR, CDR2 FQNEAQ (reference sequence). V was clipped by 4 bases and J by 2 bases; unmatched bases: 7. This CDR3 contains 15 residues. CDR3 sequence reads: CASSYRDRPAYEQYF. The CDR3 DNA follows: TGTGCCAGCAGCTACCGGGACAGGCCTGCCTACGAGCAGTACTTC.

This clone was counted a single time. This rearrangement joins TRBV18 to TRBJ2-7; the match to TRBD1 covers 10 bases. V was clipped by 2 bases and J by 1 base; unmatched bases: 8. Looked up from germline, CDR1 is KGHSH and CDR2 is LQKENI. The CDR3 contains 17 residues. CDR3 in amino acids: CASSPSTGGVSSYEQYF. CDR3 nucleotides: TGTGCCAGCTCACCATCGACAGGGGGCGTATCTTCCTACGAGCAGTACTTC.

The chain has TRBV29-1 and TRBJ1-1; D gene ambiguous. The CDR3 has 13 residues. V was pared by 5 bases and J by 1 base, with 11 bases between. The germline CDR1 and CDR2 sequences are SQVTM and ANQGSEA. The CDR3 loop is CSVKSAENTEAFF. CDR3 DNA: TGCAGCGTTAAAAGCGCGGAGAACACTGAAGCTTTCTTT. Drawing the rest from reference TRBV29-1 and TRBJ1-1, the complete variable domain is SAVISQKPSRDICQRGTSLTIQCQVDSQVTMMFWYRQQPGQSLTLIATANQGSEATYESGFVIDKFPISRPNLTFSTLTVSNMSPEDSSIYLCSVKSAENTEAFFGQGTRLTVV.

The table lists this clone with a few counts. V gene TRBV5-1 combines with J gene TRBJ1-2; D not certain. Germline V CDR1 and CDR2: SGHRS, YFSETQ. V gave up 1 base and J gave up 0 bases, with 7 bases separating them. The CDR3 spans 14 residues. CDR3 DNA: TGCGCCAGCAGCTTGATGACATCTAACTATGGCTACACCTTC. Its translation is CASSLMTSNYGYTF.

Concerning this clone itself: Other nucleotide sequences in the sample specify the same CDR3. The chain carries TRBV18 and TRBJ1-4; the D is unclear. V was trimmed by 3 bases and J by 0 bases, leaving 5 bases between them. The CDR3 is made up of 14 amino acids. Germline V gene data show CDR1 as KGHSH and CDR2 as LQKENI. CDR3 sequence: CASSPRATNEKLFF. Here the CDR3 DNA reads TGTGCCAGCTCACCGAGAGCAACTAATGAAAAACTGTTTTTT.